Each of the 26 T cell receptor beta chains below was sequenced from the same sample in a study of blood T cell repertoires in COVID-19. Measured with immunoSEQ multiplex PCR; TCRdb has only the in-frame clones, and not every one. The sample lists roughly 180,000 clones; about 84% were seen once. The material sequenced was peripheral blood. The receptors originated from a human donor in a cohort sampled during active COVID-19.

The chain uses TRBV1 and TRBJ1-6; no DNA check was done on the table's D call, TRBD1. TRBV1 is an annotated pseudogene. The CDR3 spans 16 residues. The CDR3 protein is CTSSQGHSTYNSPLHF. The CDR3 nucleotides are TGCACCAGCAGCCAAGGCCACAGTACCTATAATTCACCCCTCCACTTT.

The chain joins TRBV5-4 to TRBJ2-5; 7 nucleotides line up with TRBD1. The CDR3 has 13 amino acids. J lost 5 bases, V lost 0 bases, and 1 base had no gene match. Looked up from germline, CDR1 is SGHNT and CDR2 is YYREEE (reference sequence). CDR3 sequence (DNA): TGTGCCAGCAGCTTGGGGACAGGCGAGACCCAGTACTTC. It specifies CASSLGTGETQYF.

This chain links TRBV5-8 with TRBJ2-3; TRBD1 agrees at 7 bases. V dropped 3 bases and J dropped 2; count of bases not matched to a gene: 6. CDR3 length: 15 residues. Germline CDR1 SGHTS, CDR2 YDEGEE. CDR3 protein: CASSYGTATTDTQYF. DNA of the CDR3: TGTGCCAGCAGCTATGGGACAGCGACCACAGATACGCAGTATTTT.

The gene calls are TRBV5-6 and TRBJ2-7; tentatively, D is TRBD2 (6 bases). V was clipped by 4 bases and J by 4 bases, with 18 bases between them. The CDR3 sequence is 15 residues long. CDR1 and CDR2 from the germline V gene are SGHDT and YYEEEE. The CDR3 here is CASSPGLRGGYEQYF. Written as DNA, the CDR3 is TGTGCCAGCAGCCCGGGACTGCGGGGTGGGTACGAGCAGTACTTC.

This chain uses TRBV9 with TRBJ1-1; a possible D gene is TRBD1 (5 bases). The length of the CDR3 is 14 residues. V was trimmed by 4 bases and J by 1 base, leaving 11 bases between them. CDR1 and CDR2 from the germline V gene are SGDLS and YYNGEE. The CDR3 sequence: CASSPQTANTEAFF. CDR3 DNA: TGTGCCAGCAGCCCGCAGACAGCGAACACTGAAGCTTTCTTT. The complete variable domain, with remaining parts taken from reference TRBV9 and TRBJ1-1, reads DSGVTQTPKHLITATGQRVTLRCSPRSGDLSVYWYQQSLDQGLQFLIQYYNGEERAKGNILERFSAQQFPDLHSELNLSSLELGDSALYFCASSPQTANTEAFFGQGTRLTVV.

The V call is TRBV4-1, the J call TRBJ2-2; 7 nucleotides align to TRBD2. V was pared by 1 base and J by 7 bases, with 12 bases of the junction left unmatched. CDR3 length equals 17 residues. Germline V gene data show CDR1 as MGHRA and CDR2 as YSYEKL. CDR3 sequence: CASSQGPLGEGVGELFF. The CDR3 DNA follows: TGCGCCAGCAGCCAAGGACCTCTCGGGGAGGGAGTCGGGGAGCTGTTTTTT.

This chain connects TRBV5-4 to TRBJ2-2; 8 bases agree with TRBD2. Germline CDR1 is SGHNT and CDR2 is YYREEE (reference sequence). V gave up 4 bases and J gave up 2 bases; unmatched junction bases: 7. The CDR3 loop spans 16 amino acids. CDR3 DNA: TGTGCCAGCAGCCCGGGGGGGGTCGCCAACACCGGGGAGCTGTTTTTT. Amino acids: CASSPGGVANTGELFF.

This clone was found a few times. CDR3 in amino acids: CASSSGHNTEAFF. Written as DNA, the CDR3 is TGTGCCAGCAGCTCGGGACATAACACTGAAGCTTTCTTT. The chain carries TRBV7-2 and TRBJ1-1; tentatively, D is TRBD1 (6 bases). The CDR3 totals 13 residues. Germline CDR1 SGHTA, CDR2 FQGNSA. V lost 4 bases and J 2 bases, leaving 8 bases between the germline ends.

The V gene is TRBV29-1, the J gene TRBJ1-2; the match to TRBD1 covers 8 bases. Per germline, CDR1 SQVTM and CDR2 ANQGSEA. Trimming at V came to 1 base and at J to 8 bases, leaving 6 bases not matched to a gene. The CDR3 loop spans 13 amino acids. The CDR3 DNA sequence: TGCAGCGTTGAAGCAAGGACAGGGAGAGGCTACACCTTC. Translated: CSVEARTGRGYTF.

The chain couples TRBV7-8 to TRBJ1-1; D gene ambiguous. This CDR3 is 14 amino acids long. With 4 bases removed from V and 4 bases from J, the gap between germline ends came to 13 bases. Germline CDR1 SGHVS, CDR2 FQNEAQ. CDR3: CASSWSEGSTEAFF. The CDR3 DNA reads as TGTGCCAGCAGCTGGTCCGAGGGTAGCACTGAAGCTTTCTTT.

This clone has only a few counts. V and J are TRBV9 and TRBJ1-1, with D unclear. CDR1 SGDLS and CDR2 YYNGEE come from the germline V gene. The ends were cut back, 0 bases at V and 0 bases at J, with 6 bases in the middle. The CDR3 loop spans 14 amino acids. CDR3 sequence: CASSVAVMNTEAFF. CDR3 nucleotides: TGTGCCAGCAGCGTAGCTGTAATGAACACTGAAGCTTTCTTT.

This sequence joins TRBV29-1 and TRBJ1-2; D is perhaps TRBD1 (5 bases). This CDR3 region has 11 residues. Germline values: CDR1 SQVTM, CDR2 ANQGSEA. V was trimmed by 6 bases and J by 8 bases, leaving 13 bases between them. CDR3 nucleotides: TGCAGCGTGGGCCTGGGGCGAGGCTACACCTTC. Its translation: CSVGLGRGYTF.

This clone was counted a few times. The sample holds other DNA sequences that translate to the same CDR3. For the CDR3, the DNA is TGTGCCAGTAGTGGAAGGGGGAATGAGCAGTTCTTC. As protein: CASSGRGNEQFF. The V gene is TRBV19, the J gene TRBJ2-1, with D perhaps matching TRBD1 (6 bases). The germline gives CDR1 LNHDA, CDR2 SQIVND (reference sequence). V was trimmed by 5 bases and J by 7 bases, leaving 9 bases between them. The CDR3 covers 12 residues.

The chain combines TRBV27 with TRBJ1-1; perhaps TRBD1 as D (5 bases). The ends were cut back, 6 bases at V and 1 base at J, with 9 bases in the middle. Germline values: CDR1 MNHEY, CDR2 SMNVEV (reference sequence). The CDR3 runs to 13 residues. The CDR3 bases are TGTGCCAGCAGCCCACAGGCGAACACTGAAGCTTTCTTT. This sequence encodes CASSPQANTEAFF.

The chain combines TRBV6-1 with TRBJ1-2; D may be TRBD1 (6 bases). V dropped 3 bases and J dropped 4 bases, with 9 bases sitting between them. CDR1 is MNHNS, CDR2 SASEGT, per germline. This CDR3 spans 13 amino acids. In nucleotides, the CDR3 is TGTGCCAGCAGTGAGGGACACCTCTATGGCTACACCTTC. Its translation: CASSEGHLYGYTF.

The chain carries TRBV6-1 and TRBJ1-2; perhaps TRBD1 as D (6 bases). The CDR3 covers 14 residues. Trimming left V 1 base short and J 0 bases short, with 6 bases between. The germline V gene encodes CDR1 MNHNS and CDR2 SASEGT. DNA for the CDR3: TGTGCCAGCAGTGAAGACAGGGCTAACTATGGCTACACCTTC. Protein: CASSEDRANYGYTF.

The chain carries TRBV27 and TRBJ2-7, with D perhaps matching TRBD1 (5 bases). The length of the CDR3 is 14 residues. V shed 5 bases and J shed 2 bases, with 13 bases lying between them. CDR1 and CDR2 (germline): MNHEY, SMNVEV (reference sequence). In DNA form, the CDR3 reads TGTGCCAGCAGTAACAGGATTCCTACCTACGAGCAGTACTTC. Amino acid sequence: CASSNRIPTYEQYF.

This clone was counted once. The chain uses TRBV11-2 and TRBJ2-1, with 9 nucleotides matching TRBD1. Per germline, CDR1 SGHAT and CDR2 FQNNGV. J lost 8 bases, V lost 5 bases, and 7 bases had no gene match. This CDR3 contains 14 residues. The CDR3 protein is CASSPRQGGHEQFF. The CDR3, as DNA: TGTGCCAGCAGCCCCCGACAGGGGGGCCATGAGCAGTTCTTC.

This chain's CDR3 is CASSLDRAYNEQFF. The CDR3 DNA reads TGTGCCAGCAGCTTAGACAGGGCCTACAATGAGCAGTTCTTC. The rearrangement uses TRBV7-6 and TRBJ2-1, with D maybe TRBD1 (6 bases). The CDR3 is 14 residues long. Trimming took 1 base from V and 2 from J, leaving 6 bases between them. Germline assignment: CDR1 SGHVS and CDR2 FNYEAQ.

This sequence joins TRBV2 and TRBJ1-4; D might be TRBD1 (5 bases). The germline V gene has CDR1 SNHLY and CDR2 FYNNEI. V was clipped by 7 bases and J by 6 bases, with 15 bases between them. CDR3 size: 14 residues. CDR3 sequence reads: CASTEGTGDEKLFF. The CDR3 DNA reads as TGTGCCAGCACCGAGGGGACGGGAGATGAAAAACTGTTTTTT.

The V gene is TRBV11-1, the J gene TRBJ2-7; D perhaps matches TRBD1 (6 bases). This CDR3 contains 11 residues. Germline CDR1 reads SGHAT; CDR2 reads FQDESV (reference sequence). Trimming left V 6 bases short and J 7 bases short, with 10 bases between. The CDR3 is CASRQGREQYF. The CDR3 region has the DNA TGTGCCAGCAGACAGGGTCGGGAGCAGTACTTC.

V is TRBV6-5 and J is TRBJ1-1; D is uncertain. This CDR3 spans 14 amino acids. Trimming left V 0 bases short and J 0 bases short, with 5 bases between. Germline V gene sequence: CDR1 MNHEY, CDR2 SVGAGI. The CDR3 reads CASSYSDLNTEAFF. Written as DNA, the CDR3 is TGTGCCAGCAGTTACTCAGACTTGAACACTGAAGCTTTCTTT.

The gene calls are TRBV19 and TRBJ2-1, with D possibly matching TRBD2 (6 bases). The V end lost 5 bases, the J end lost 8 bases, and 16 bases lay between the germline ends. Germline lookup yields CDR1 LNHDA and CDR2 SQIVND (reference sequence). This CDR3 region has 14 residues. The CDR3 loop reads CASSQPGLGDEQFF. The CDR3 region has the DNA TGTGCCAGTAGTCAGCCGGGACTGGGGGATGAGCAGTTCTTC.

The J gene is TRBJ1-6, the V gene TRBV18, with D possibly being TRBD1 (6 bases). The V and J ends lost 2 bases and 6 bases respectively, with 8 bases between them. The CDR3 is made up of 14 amino acids. The V gene's germline CDR1 is KGHSH and CDR2 LQKENI. The CDR3 loop is CASSPSGVNSPLHF. In DNA, the CDR3 is TGTGCCAGCTCACCATCAGGGGTTAATTCACCCCTCCACTTT.

The chain couples TRBV28 to TRBJ1-4; no definite D call. Trimming took 6 bases from V and 4 from J, leaving 9 bases between them. The CDR3 runs 13 residues. The germline V gene has CDR1 MDHEN and CDR2 SYDVKM. CDR3 bases: TGTGCCAGCAGGCCCGGGAATAATGAAAAACTGTTTTTT. Protein sequence: CASRPGNNEKLFF.

The chain links TRBV3-1 (or the pseudogene TRBV3-2) to TRBJ2-7; D may be TRBD2 (6 bases). The V and J ends lost 4 bases and 1 base respectively, with 11 bases between them. The V gene's germline CDR1 is LGHDT and CDR2 YNNKEL (reference sequence). The CDR3 length is 14 residues. The CDR3 nucleotides are TGTGCCAGCAGCCTGGAGGGACTTTCCTACGAGCAGTACTTC. Protein sequence: CASSLEGLSYEQYF.